A selection of T cell receptor beta chains follows, all from one sample in a study of T-cell reconstitution after alpha-beta-depleted transplantation in children. Each CDR3 protein is one row after TCRdb ran MiXCR on the PCR reads. The table has 200,000 to 250,000 distinct CDR3 sequences, approximately 10% seen once. The sample here was PBMCs, taken before TCRalphabeta/CD19-depleted stem cell transplant. These receptors all come from a child less than two years old with acute myeloid leukemia, due to receive a stem cell transplant. CDR3s include the opening cysteine and the closing phenylalanine or tryptophan. A D gene is named only where the DNA matches it firmly. Clone size is given for some rows only: seen once, a few or many times, or a class if the clone is expanded.

TRBD2 TRBJ2-3 many TRBV20-1 CSARGTSGSTDTQYF TGCAGTGCTAGAGGGACTAGCGGGAGCACAGATACGCAGTATTTT
TRBD1 TRBJ2-7 few TRBV10-3 CAISAEQGRWVYEQYF TGTGCCATCAGCGCCGAACAGGGGCGGTGGGTCTACGAGCAGTACTTC
TRBD2 TRBJ2-2 many TRBV7-9 CASIIPYGGAGELFF TGTGCCAGCATCATCCCCTACGGGGGGGCCGGGGAGCTGTTTTTT
TRBD2 TRBJ2-1 many TRBV6-1 CASSATSGRGEQFF TGTGCCAGCAGTGCGACTAGCGGGAGAGGTGAGCAGTTCTTC
- TRBJ2-2 many TRBV4-2 CASSRVDRTGTGELFF TGTGCCAGCAGCCGAGTAGACAGGACGGGCACCGGGGAGCTGTTTTTT
- TRBJ1-6 many TRBV5-1 CASSSRNSGGSPLHF TGCGCCAGCAGCTCGCGAAACAGCGGAGGTTCACCCCTCCACTTT
TRBD1 TRBJ1-2 many TRBV29-1 CSVELHTDRGRVSNYGYTF TGCAGCGTTGAACTTCATACGGACAGGGGGCGCGTCTCTAACTATGGCTACACCTTC
- TRBJ2-7 many TRBV5-1 CASSLEGREYEQYF TGCGCCAGCAGCTTGGAGGGCAGGGAATACGAGCAGTACTTC
- TRBJ1-3 - TRBV7-8 CASSSLREPGNTIYF TGTGCCAGCAGCTCCCTGAGGGAACCTGGAAACACCATATATTTT
TRBD2 TRBJ2-2 many TRBV20-1 CSARGAGGRTGELFF TGCAGTGCTAGGGGAGCGGGAGGGCGCACCGGGGAGCTGTTTTTT
- TRBJ2-1 many TRBV20-1 CSARDPAYNEQFF TGCAGTGCTAGAGATCCGGCCTACAATGAGCAGTTCTTC
TRBD2 TRBJ2-7 many TRBV29-1 CSVGVTSGNYEQYF TGCAGCGTTGGGGTGACTAGCGGGAACTACGAGCAGTACTTC
- TRBJ1-4 many TRBV6-5 CASSYRRGEKLFF TGTGCCAGCAGTTATCGGCGGGGTGAAAAACTGTTTTTT
- TRBJ1-1 many TRBV5-5 CASSLRRMNTEAFF TGTGCCAGCAGCTTAAGACGGATGAACACTGAAGCTTTCTTT
TRBD1 TRBJ2-5 few TRBV5-1 CASVKPGGLTLIETQYF TGCGCCAGCGTAAAGCCAGGGGGCCTCACGTTGATAGAGACCCAGTACTTC
- TRBJ1-2 many TRBV28 CASGIMGYGYTF TGTGCCAGCGGCATTATGGGCTATGGCTACACCTTC
TRBD1 TRBJ1-2 many TRBV5-1 CASSLVTGQVEGYTF TGCGCCAGCAGCTTGGTCACCGGACAGGTTGAGGGCTACACCTTC
- TRBJ1-5 many TRBV20-1 CSARERFPYQPQHF TGCAGTGCTAGAGAAAGGTTCCCATATCAGCCCCAGCATTTT
- TRBJ2-2 - TRBV6-5 CASSYAGGVSFSGELFF TGTGCCAGCAGTTACGCAGGCGGGGTCTCTTTTAGCGGGGAGCTGTTTTTT
TRBD2 TRBJ2-1 many TRBV28 CASSLSGTSGSHEQFF TGTGCCAGCAGTTTATCCGGGACTAGCGGGAGCCATGAGCAGTTCTTC
TRBD2 TRBJ2-7 few TRBV12-3/TRBV12-4 CASSTLTSGTYEQYF TGTGCCAGCAGTACCCTGACTAGCGGGACCTACGAGCAGTACTTC
TRBD2 TRBJ2-1 many TRBV10-3 CAISETSSGGSSYNEQFF TGTGCCATCAGTGAGACATCTAGCGGGGGTAGCTCCTACAATGAGCAGTTCTTC
- TRBJ2-1 many TRBV5-1 CASSFNPYNEQFF TGCGCCAGCAGCTTTAACCCCTACAATGAGCAGTTCTTC
- TRBJ2-3 many TRBV7-3 CAVSEQPGTDTQYF TGTGCCGTCAGCGAACAGCCGGGCACAGATACGCAGTATTTT
TRBD2 TRBJ2-1 many TRBV19 CASSIEASGRYNEQFF TGTGCCAGTAGTATAGAGGCTAGCGGGAGGTACAATGAGCAGTTCTTC
- TRBJ2-1 few TRBV11-3 CASSLAGGSNEQFF TGTGCCAGCAGCTTGGCAGGGGGGTCCAATGAGCAGTTCTTC
- TRBJ1-5 - TRBV4-3 CASSPSLATDHHQPQHF TGCGCCAGCAGCCCTAGTTTGGCCACAGATCACCATCAGCCCCAGCATTTT
- TRBJ2-2 many TRBV6-6 CASSWEPTGELFF TGTGCCAGCAGCTGGGAACCCACCGGGGAGCTGTTTTTT
- TRBJ2-7 many TRBV19 CASSPQVGPFYEQYF TGTGCCAGTAGCCCACAGGTGGGGCCCTTCTACGAGCAGTACTTC
TRBD1 TRBJ1-4 many TRBV20-1 CSARDSPNEKLFF TGCAGTGCCAGGGACAGCCCGAATGAAAAACTGTTTTTT
TRBD2 TRBJ2-1 few TRBV9 CASSTRSGRPYNEQFF TGTGCCAGCAGCACCCGAAGCGGGAGGCCTTACAATGAGCAGTTCTTC
- TRBJ1-6 many TRBV4-3 CASSQDPQIPGSPLHF TGCGCCAGCAGCCAAGATCCGCAGATCCCAGGTTCACCCCTCCACTTT
- TRBJ1-3 many TRBV7-9 CASSSPGSPFGNTIYF TGTGCCAGCAGCTCCCCTGGGTCACCATTTGGAAACACCATATATTTT
TRBD2 TRBJ2-1 - TRBV11-2 CASSPGLAGGFYNEQFF TGTGCCAGCAGCCCGGGACTAGCGGGAGGGTTCTACAATGAGCAGTTCTTC
- TRBJ2-3 once TRBV10-2 CASGFTDTQYF TGCGCCAGCGGTTTTACAGATACGCAGTATTTT
- TRBJ2-5 many TRBV20-1 CSASTPGVQETQYF TGCAGTGCTAGTACTCCAGGGGTACAAGAGACCCAGTACTTC
- TRBJ1-3 many TRBV29-1 CSATKDRQFGNTIYF TGCAGCGCCACCAAGGACAGACAATTCGGAAACACCATATATTTT
- TRBJ2-7 - TRBV5-4 CASSLGGRGLYEQYF TGTGCCAGCAGCTTGGGAGGTAGAGGGCTCTACGAGCAGTACTTC
TRBD2 TRBJ2-1 few TRBV13 CASKPSSRREGRYEQFF TGTGCCAGCAAACCCTCATCTCGGAGGGAGGGCCGGTATGAGCAGTTCTTC
TRBD1 TRBJ2-2 many TRBV7-8 CASSRTGGSRTGELFF TGTGCCAGCAGCCGGACAGGGGGCAGCCGGACCGGGGAGCTGTTTTTT
TRBD1 TRBJ2-7 many TRBV11-2 CASSLNPATGSFKSKQYF TGTGCCAGCAGCTTAAACCCAGCGACAGGGAGTTTTAAGTCAAAGCAGTACTTC
- TRBJ2-1 many TRBV9 CASSVGPAALNNEQFF TGTGCCAGCAGCGTAGGACCAGCGGCCTTAAACAATGAGCAGTTCTTC
- TRBJ1-1 few TRBV5-1 CASSLGGVTIEAFF TGCGCCAGCAGCTTGGGGGGTGTCACCATTGAAGCTTTCTTT
TRBD2 TRBJ2-5 many TRBV5-1 CASNPAGGQETQYF TGCGCCAGCAATCCAGCGGGGGGGCAAGAGACCCAGTACTTC
- TRBJ2-5 many TRBV25-1 CASSEQGPAQETQYF TGTGCCAGCAGTGAGCAAGGACCGGCCCAAGAGACCCAGTACTTC
- TRBJ2-3 many TRBV12-3/TRBV12-4 CASSASSADTQYF TGTGCCAGCAGTGCCTCTAGCGCCGATACGCAGTATTTT
TRBD1 TRBJ1-5 few TRBV19 CASSIATGGNQPQHF TGTGCCAGTAGTATAGCCACAGGGGGCAATCAGCCCCAGCATTTT
TRBD2 TRBJ2-3 many TRBV12-3/TRBV12-4 CASSLALGLAGGPNTDTQYF TGTGCCAGCAGTTTAGCCCTAGGACTAGCGGGAGGGCCGAACACAGATACGCAGTATTTT